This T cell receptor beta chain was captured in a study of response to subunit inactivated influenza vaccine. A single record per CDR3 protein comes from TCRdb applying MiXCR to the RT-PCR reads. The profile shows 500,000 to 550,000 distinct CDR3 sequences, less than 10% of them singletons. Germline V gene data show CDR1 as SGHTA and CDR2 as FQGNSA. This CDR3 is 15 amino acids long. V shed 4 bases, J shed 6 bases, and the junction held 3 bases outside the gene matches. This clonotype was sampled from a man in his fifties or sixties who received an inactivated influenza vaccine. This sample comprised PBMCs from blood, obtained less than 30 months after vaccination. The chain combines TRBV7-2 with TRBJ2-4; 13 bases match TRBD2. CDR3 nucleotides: TGTGCCAGCAGCTCGACTAGCGGGAGGACAAACATTCAGTACTTC. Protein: CASSSTSGRTNIQYF.